This T cell receptor (beta chain) was observed in a study of blood T cell repertoires in COVID-19. Germline V gene data show CDR1 as GTSNPN and CDR2 as SVGIG (reference sequence). This CDR3 spans 12 amino acids. The V end lost 2 bases, the J end lost 2 bases, and 7 bases lay between the germline ends. As regards this clone: The same CDR3 is also encoded by other DNA sequences in this sample.

Assay used: immunoSEQ multiplex PCR; TCRdb lists only in-frame clones, some missing. Among some 400,000 clones listed, about 80% were seen once. V and J are TRBV30 and TRBJ2-7; a weak D match, TRBD1 (5 bases). The sequence came from a human donor with acute or convalescent COVID-19. The donor label of this sample is uncertain. Sequencing used peripheral blood. The CDR3 reads CAWSPGTYEQYF. The CDR3 DNA reads TGTGCCTGGAGTCCAGGGACCTACGAGCAGTACTTC.